This T cell receptor beta chain was retrieved from a study of shared clonotypes between healthy human individuals. Study-wide background: CD8 memory received one plate per donor, CD8 naive two, CD4 memory three and CD4 naive three.

The CDR3 covers 15 residues. The germline V and J ends were trimmed by 5 bases and 3 bases, with 14 bases remaining between them. Germline CDR1 reads MNHEY; CDR2 reads SVGAGI. Tens of thousands of T cell genomes, or roughly 200 ng DNA, went into the sorted-subset replicate PCRs. TCRdb keeps only in-frame clones here, not all; method: immunoSEQ multiplex PCR. The table records under 850,000 clones, 92% of them present only once. As to this clone: Antigen unknown.

CD8 cells regarded as naive lacked CD45RO, were positively chosen for CCR7, and omitted terminally differentiated effector memory CD45RA+ cells. Whole-study results and caveats: Generally, naive subsets (rather than memory subsets) showed larger estimated richness.

The sequenced sample was naive CD8+ T cells sorted from blood. The clonotype originates from a man aged 25-45 years in good health. V is TRBV6-5 and J is TRBJ2-1; D is possibly TRBD1 (6 bases). The CDR3 coding sequence is TGTGCCAGCAGTCCCAACAGGGCCAGCTACAATGAGCAGTTCTTC. Protein product: CASSPNRASYNEQFF.